These 5 T cell receptor beta chains were sequenced from one sample in a study of blood T cell repertoires in COVID-19. Some clones are missing from TCRdb's copy, which holds only in-frame ones; the method was immunoSEQ multiplex PCR. Of approximately 210,000 clones in the sample, about 86% were seen once. Specimen: PBMCs or T cells enriched from blood (not recorded which). Receptors were obtained from a woman aged 45-65 years with acute COVID-19.

The chain employs TRBV7-2 and TRBJ2-5; D not resolved. This CDR3 comprises 11 residues. V lost 5 bases to trimming and J lost 5 bases, with 6 bases between them. Per germline, CDR1 SGHTA and CDR2 FQGNSA. In DNA form, the CDR3 reads TGTGCCAGCAGCCGCGCTGAGACCCAGTACTTC. It is translated as CASSRAETQYF.

This clone has only one observation. The chain combines TRBV21-1 with TRBJ2-3; the table's D call TRBD1 went unverified against the DNA. TRBV21-1 is a pseudogene segment. The CDR3 is 18 amino acids. The CDR3 coding sequence is TGTGCCAGCAGCAAAGAGGGTATGGGGGCCTCAAGCACAGATACGCAGTATTTT. Encoded protein: CASSKEGMGASSTDTQYF.

The chain carries TRBV4-1 and TRBJ2-2, with a weak D call TRBD1 (5 bases). The V end lost 0 bases, the J end lost 7 bases, and 15 bases lay between the germline ends. Germline V CDR1 and CDR2: MGHRA, YSYEKL. The CDR3 loop spans 16 amino acids. CDR3 bases: TGCGCCAGCAGCCAAGATAAGGGGTGGTCAGTCGGGGAGCTGTTTTTT. This encodes CASSQDKGWSVGELFF.

V and J are TRBV5-1 and TRBJ1-1; 8 positions match TRBD1. The V gene end was trimmed by 4 bases and the J gene end by 1 base; junction bases not matched to a gene: 6. Germline values: CDR1 SGHRS, CDR2 YFSETQ. The CDR3 runs to 15 residues. The CDR3 here is CASSLLGQGNTEAFF. The CDR3 bases are TGCGCCAGCAGCCTGCTTGGACAGGGGAACACTGAAGCTTTCTTT.

The chain employs TRBV9 and TRBJ1-4; D might be TRBD1 (5 bases). The V end lost 7 bases, the J end lost 7 bases, and 14 bases lay between the germline ends. Germline V gene sequence: CDR1 SGDLS, CDR2 YYNGEE. CDR3 length: 13 residues. The chain's CDR3 is CASSGESGEKLFF. CDR3 in DNA: TGTGCCAGCTCGGGGGAATCGGGTGAAAAACTGTTTTTT. The full variable domain, rest sourced from reference TRBV9 and TRBJ1-4, is DSGVTQTPKHLITATGQRVTLRCSPRSGDLSVYWYQQSLDQGLQFLIQYYNGEERAKGNILERFSAQQFPDLHSELNLSSLELGDSALYFCASSGESGEKLFFGSGTQLSVL.